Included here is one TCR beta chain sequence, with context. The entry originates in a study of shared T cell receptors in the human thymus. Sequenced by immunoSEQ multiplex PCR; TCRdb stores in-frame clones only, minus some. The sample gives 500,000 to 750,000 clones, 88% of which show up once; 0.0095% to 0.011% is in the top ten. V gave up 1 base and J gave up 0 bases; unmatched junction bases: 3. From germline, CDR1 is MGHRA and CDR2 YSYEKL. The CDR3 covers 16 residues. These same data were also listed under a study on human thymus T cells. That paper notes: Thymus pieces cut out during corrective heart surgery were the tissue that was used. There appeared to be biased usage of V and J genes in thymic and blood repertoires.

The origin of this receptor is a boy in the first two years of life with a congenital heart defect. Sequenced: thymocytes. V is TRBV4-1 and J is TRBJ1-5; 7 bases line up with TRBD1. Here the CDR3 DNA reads TGCGCCAGCAGCCAAGTTGGGACAGATAGCAATCAGCCCCAGCATTTT. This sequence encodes CASSQVGTDSNQPQHF.